The 3 T cell receptor beta chains in this list originate from one sample, sequenced in a study of post-analysis software for immune sequencing data. Study-wide results and limits: When patients were compared with controls, about five TRBV segments were more frequent, TRBV5-6, TRBV5-1 and TRBV20-1 among them.

These receptors have no known antigen. TCR beta cDNA libraries included unique molecular identifiers. TCRdb independently ran MiXCR on the PCR reads; one entry per CDR3 protein. The sample holds roughly 540,000 distinct CDR3 sequences; around 36% are singletons and the top ten take 4.5% to 7.5%. The sample taken for sequencing was blood. The receptors stem from a girl aged 2 to 17 with multiple sclerosis.

Comments on this clonotype: Sequence at one end of the junction differs from germline and may be a read error. The chain is built from TRBV7-2 and TRBJ2-3, with a weak D call TRBD2 (6 bases). Germline V gene sequence: CDR1 SGHTA, CDR2 FQGNSA. The CDR3 covers 16 residues. DNA for the CDR3: TGTGCCAGCAGCCTCCAGGGACTCGGGCGCACAGATCCGCAGTATTTT. Translating gives CASSLQGLGRTDPQYF.

The chain combines TRBV12-3 or TRBV12-4 with TRBJ2-3; tentatively, D is TRBD2 (5 bases). The CDR3 is 15 residues long. V lost 3 bases and J lost 1, with 11 bases in between. Written as DNA, the CDR3 is TGTGCCAGCAGTTTTTATAAGGGAGGCACAGATACGCAGTATTTT. Residues: CASSFYKGGTDTQYF.

The genes are TRBV14 and TRBJ2-1, with 7 bases fitting TRBD1. CDR3 length: 15 residues. Losses at the gene ends were 4 bases for V and 7 bases for J; bases not matched to a gene: 10. Germline loops: CDR1 SGHDN, CDR2 FVKESK. CDR3 amino acids: CASSRRTGGTNEQFF. In DNA, the CDR3 is TGTGCCAGCAGCCGGCGGACAGGCGGAACGAATGAGCAGTTCTTC.